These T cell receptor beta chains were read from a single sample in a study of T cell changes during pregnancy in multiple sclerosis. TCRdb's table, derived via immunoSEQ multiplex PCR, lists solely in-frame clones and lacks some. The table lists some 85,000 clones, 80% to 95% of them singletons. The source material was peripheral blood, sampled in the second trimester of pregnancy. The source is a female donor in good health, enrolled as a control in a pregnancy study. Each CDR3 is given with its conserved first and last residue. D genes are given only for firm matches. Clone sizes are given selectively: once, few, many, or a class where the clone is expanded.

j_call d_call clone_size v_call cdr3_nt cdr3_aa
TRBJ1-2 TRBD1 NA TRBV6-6 TGTGCCAGCAGAGACGGGACAGGGGTACGAGGCTACACCTTC CASRDGTGVRGYTF
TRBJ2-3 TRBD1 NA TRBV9 TGTGCCAGCAGCCCCCGACAGGGTGGCACAGATACGCAGTATTTT CASSPRQGGTDTQYF
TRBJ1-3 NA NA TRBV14 TGTGCCAGCAGCTCGGGAAACACCATATATTTT CASSSGNTIYF
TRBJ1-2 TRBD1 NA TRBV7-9 TGTGCCAGCAGCACAACAGGGGGCGCGGTGTATGGCTACACCTTC CASSTTGGAVYGYTF
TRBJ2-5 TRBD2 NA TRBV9 TGTGCCAGCAGCGCCGGGACTAGCGGGGGGGTGGAGGAGACCCAGTACTTC CASSAGTSGGVEETQYF
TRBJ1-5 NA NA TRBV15 TGTGCCACTAGGGGCACCTTCAATCAGCCCCAGCATTTT CATRGTFNQPQHF
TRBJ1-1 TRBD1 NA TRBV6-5 TGTGCCAGCAGCCGCGACAGGGGCTTGAACACTGAAGCTTTCTTT CASSRDRGLNTEAFF
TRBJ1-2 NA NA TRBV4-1 TGCGCCAGCAGCCAGACTGGGACAAGCGACTATGGCTACACCTTC CASSQTGTSDYGYTF
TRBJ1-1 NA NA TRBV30 TGTGCCAAACGGCCTGATTCGGGTTCGAACACTGAAGCTTTCTTT CAKRPDSGSNTEAFF
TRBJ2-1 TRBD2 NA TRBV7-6 TGTGCCAGCAGCTATTCATTCGGACTAGCGGGGGGGAGCTCCTACAATGAGCAGTTCTTC CASSYSFGLAGGSSYNEQFF
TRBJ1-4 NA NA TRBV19 TGTGCCAGTAGTCCCAGGGTCGGCGAAAAACTGTTTTTT CASSPRVGEKLFF
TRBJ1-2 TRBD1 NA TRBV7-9 TGTGCCAGCAGCTTGGGACAGGGTGGCTACACCTTC CASSLGQGGYTF
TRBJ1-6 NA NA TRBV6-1 TGTGCCAGCAGTGAAAGTTCGGGGGTAGATTCACCCCTCCACTTT CASSESSGVDSPLHF
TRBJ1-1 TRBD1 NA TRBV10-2 TGCGCCAGCAGTAGGACAGGGGTGAACACTGAAGCTTTCTTT CASSRTGVNTEAFF
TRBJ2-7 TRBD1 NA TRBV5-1 TGCGCCAGCAGCCGGAGATCGGGACAGGGGTCGGGCGAGCAGTACTTC CASSRRSGQGSGEQYF
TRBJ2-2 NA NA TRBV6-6 TGTGCCAGCATACGAGTCGCGAACACCGGGGAGCTGTTTTTT CASIRVANTGELFF
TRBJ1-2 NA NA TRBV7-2 TGTGCCAGCAGCCCAGACAGGAACTATGGCTACACCTTC CASSPDRNYGYTF
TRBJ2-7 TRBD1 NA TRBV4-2 TGTGCCGGCAGCCTAGACAGGGGTTACGAGCAGTACTTC CAGSLDRGYEQYF
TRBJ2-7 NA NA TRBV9 TGTGCCAGCAGCGAGGGGTGGGGCTACGAGCAGTACTTC CASSEGWGYEQYF
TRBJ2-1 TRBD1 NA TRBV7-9 TGTGCCAGCAGCAAACAGGGGGCAGAGCAGTTCTTC CASSKQGAEQFF
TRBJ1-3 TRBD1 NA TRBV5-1 TGCGCCAGCAGCTTCGGGACAGGGGGCTCCCTAAGCTCTGGAAACACCATATATTTT CASSFGTGGSLSSGNTIYF
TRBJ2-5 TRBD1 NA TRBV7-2 TGTGCCAGCAGCTTATCGGGGACAGGGAGCCCTCGAGAGACCCAGTACTTC CASSLSGTGSPRETQYF
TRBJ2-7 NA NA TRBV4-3 TGCGCCAGCAGCCAAGGTCTCCAGGGCTACGAGCAGTACTTC CASSQGLQGYEQYF
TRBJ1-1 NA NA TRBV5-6 TGTGCCAGCAAGTCGGGCACTGAAGCTTTCTTT CASKSGTEAFF
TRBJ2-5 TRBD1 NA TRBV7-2 TGTGCCAGCAGGGAGGTAGGGGGCCGGGAGACCCAGTACTTC CASREVGGRETQYF
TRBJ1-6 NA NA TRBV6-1 TGTGCCAGCAGTACAGGGACTAATTCACCCCTCCACTTT CASSTGTNSPLHF
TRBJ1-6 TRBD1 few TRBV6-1 TGTGCCAGCAGTGAAGGGACAGGGTACACACCCCTCCACTTT CASSEGTGYTPLHF
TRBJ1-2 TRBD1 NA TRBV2 TGTGCCAGCAGTTACGGACAGGGGCATAACTATGGCTACACCTTC CASSYGQGHNYGYTF
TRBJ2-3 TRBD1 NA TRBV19 TGTGCCAGTAGTCGGCCGGGACAGGGCACAGATACGCAGTATTTT CASSRPGQGTDTQYF
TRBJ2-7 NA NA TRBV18 TGTGCCAGCTCACCGGGAACAGGCCCCTACGAGCAGTACTTC CASSPGTGPYEQYF
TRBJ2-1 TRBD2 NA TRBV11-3 TGTGCCAGCAGCTTTAAGCGGGGGGGCATCAATGAGCAGTTCTTC CASSFKRGGINEQFF
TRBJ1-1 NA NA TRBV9 TGTGCCAGCAGCGTAGCCGACGGAGGGAACACTGAAGCTTTCTTT CASSVADGGNTEAFF
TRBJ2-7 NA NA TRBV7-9 TGTGCCAGCAGCCCCCTAGAAACAGGTTTACCCCCCTACGAGCAGTACTTC CASSPLETGLPPYEQYF
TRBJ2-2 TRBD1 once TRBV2 TGTGCCAGCAAATGGACAGGAGACACCGGGGAGCTGTTTTTT CASKWTGDTGELFF
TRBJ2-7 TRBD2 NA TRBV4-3 TGCGCCAGCAGCCAAGAATCAGGACTAGCTTCCGAGCAGTACTTC CASSQESGLASEQYF
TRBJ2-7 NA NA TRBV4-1 TGCGCCAGCAGCCCGAATCAGGCCACCTACGAGCAGTACTTC CASSPNQATYEQYF
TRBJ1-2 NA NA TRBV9 TGTGCCAGCAGCGTAGGAACAGATCCTGGCTACACCTTC CASSVGTDPGYTF
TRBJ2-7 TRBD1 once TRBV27 TGTGCCAGCACCTCGCATCCGGGACAGGCCTCCTACGAGCAGTACTTC CASTSHPGQASYEQYF
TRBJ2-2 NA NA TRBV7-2 TGTGCCAGCAGCTTACAGGGATTCGACACCGGGGAGCTGTTTTTT CASSLQGFDTGELFF
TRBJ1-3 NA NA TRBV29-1 TGCAGCGGTCTAGAGACAGTAGCTGGAAACACCATATATTTT CSGLETVAGNTIYF
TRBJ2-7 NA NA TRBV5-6 TGTGCCAGCAGCTTGGGTCAGGTAAGCTCCTACGAGCAGTACTTC CASSLGQVSSYEQYF
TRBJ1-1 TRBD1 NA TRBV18 TGTGCCAGCTCACCCACAGGGGATGGAGCTTTCTTT CASSPTGDGAFF
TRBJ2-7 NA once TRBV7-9 TGTGCCAGCAGCGGTGACGACAGAGATAGCTACGAGCAGTACTTC CASSGDDRDSYEQYF
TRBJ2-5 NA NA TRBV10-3 TGTGCCATCAGTGAGTCGAAGTGGGGGGACCGAGAGACCCAGTACTTC CAISESKWGDRETQYF
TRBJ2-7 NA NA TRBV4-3 TGCGCCAGCAGCCAAGATCAGGGAACCTACGAGCAGTACTTC CASSQDQGTYEQYF
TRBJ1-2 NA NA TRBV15 TGTGCCACCAGCGGTAAGACGGCGTATCAAGAGGTTAACTATGGCTACACCTTC CATSGKTAYQEVNYGYTF
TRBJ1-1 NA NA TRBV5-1 TGCGCCAGCAGCTCCATTACAGCGAACACTGAAGCTTTCTTT CASSSITANTEAFF
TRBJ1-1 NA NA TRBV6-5 TGTGCCAGCACCCAAAAAACCAGGTTTCAAGAAGCTTTCTTT CASTQKTRFQEAFF
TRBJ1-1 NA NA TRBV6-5 TGTGCCAGCAGTCCTCAAAGGCGGAGGGACACTGAAGCTTTCTTT CASSPQRRRDTEAFF
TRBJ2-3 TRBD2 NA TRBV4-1 TGCGCCAGCAGCCCCCTTGGGACTAGCGGGGGTGGTACGCAGTATTTT CASSPLGTSGGGTQYF
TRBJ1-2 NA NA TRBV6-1 TGTGCCAGCAGCGAGGTGTATAACTATGGCTACACCTTC CASSEVYNYGYTF
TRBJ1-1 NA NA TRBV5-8 TGTGCCAGCAGCTTAAGACAGAACGCGAACACTGAAGCTTTCTTT CASSLRQNANTEAFF
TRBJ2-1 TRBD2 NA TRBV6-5 TGTGCCAGCAGTCCTCGACTAGCGGGGGCGCATGAGCAGTTCTTC CASSPRLAGAHEQFF
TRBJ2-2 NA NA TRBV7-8 TGTGCCAGCAGCAAAGTAGGAGGGGCGAACACCGGGGAGCTGTTTTTT CASSKVGGANTGELFF
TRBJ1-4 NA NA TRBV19 TGTGCCAGTATTAGAGCGGACGGGGAAAAACTGTTTTTT CASIRADGEKLFF
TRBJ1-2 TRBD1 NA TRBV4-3 TGCGCCAGCAGCCAAGATGGCCGGACAGGGGAAACTAACTATGGCTACACCTTC CASSQDGRTGETNYGYTF
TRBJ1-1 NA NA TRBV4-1 TGCGCCAGCAGCCAAGGGCGAGGGCAGATGAACACTGAAGCTTTCTTT CASSQGRGQMNTEAFF
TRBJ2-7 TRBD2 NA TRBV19 TGTGCCAGTAGTGCTAGCGGGGGCTACGAGCAGTACTTC CASSASGGYEQYF
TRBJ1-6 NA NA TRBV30 TGTGCCTGGAGTGGAGGGTTGGGGAGGGGAGATAATTCACCCCTCCACTTT CAWSGGLGRGDNSPLHF